Listed below are T cell receptor beta chains from one sample, sequenced in a study of beta chain features in type 1 diabetes. The method was immunoSEQ multiplex PCR; TCRdb's version includes in-frame clones alone and lacks a portion of them. The data hold 250,000 to 300,000 clones, with less than 30% observed a single time. Specimen: naive CD4+ T cells from blood. The receptors shown here come from a woman in her 30s with type 1 diabetes. The CDR3 runs from the conserved cysteine through the conserved F or W. A D gene is named only where the DNA matches it firmly. Where a row states a size, it is once, few, many or the class of an expanded clone; other rows omit it.

J	D	V	size	DNA	CDR3
TRBJ1-1	-	TRBV6-6	once	TGTGCCAGCAGTAAGACAGGCCTGGAAGCTTTCTTT	CASSKTGLEAFF
TRBJ1-2	-	TRBV29-1	few	TGCAGCGTTGAGGAGGGTCCGGGCTATGGCTACACCTTC	CSVEEGPGYGYTF
TRBJ1-2	TRBD1	TRBV9	-	TGTGCCAGCAGCGCCGGGACAGCGTTGTTCGGCTACACCTTC	CASSAGTALFGYTF
TRBJ2-7	-	TRBV28	-	TGTGCCAGCATTGCTAGCTCCTACGAGCAGTACTTC	CASIASSYEQYF
TRBJ2-7	-	TRBV20-1	few	TGCAGTGCCGGGGACACCTACGAGCAGTACTTC	CSAGDTYEQYF
TRBJ1-1	-	TRBV28	-	TGTGCCAGCAGTCTCTACCGGGGGGGCTCTGCTTTCTTT	CASSLYRGGSAFF
TRBJ2-3	TRBD2	TRBV2	-	TGTGCCAGCGGACCGGGACTAGCGACAGATACGCAGTATTTT	CASGPGLATDTQYF
TRBJ2-1	TRBD2	TRBV9	-	TGTGCCAGCAGCTCCGACCCGACTAGCGGGGATGAGCAGTTCTTC	CASSSDPTSGDEQFF
TRBJ2-4	-	TRBV7-9	-	TGTGCCAGCAGCTTAGATTCTGGGGGGAACATTCAGTACTTC	CASSLDSGGNIQYF
TRBJ2-7	TRBD2	TRBV7-9	-	TGTGCCAGCAGCTCCAGCGGGAGCCCCTACGAGCAGTACTTC	CASSSSGSPYEQYF
TRBJ1-1	-	TRBV19	-	TGTGCCAGTAGGACAGGATATGAAGCTTTCTTT	CASRTGYEAFF
TRBJ1-5	-	TRBV30	-	TGTGCCTGGAGTGTACAGGGCGGATTGTTTAATCAGCCCCAGCATTTT	CAWSVQGGLFNQPQHF
TRBJ2-3	-	TRBV30	-	TGTGCCTGGAAAGCTTTGTATTCCACAGATACGCAGTATTTT	CAWKALYSTDTQYF
TRBJ1-1	-	TRBV29-1	few	TGCAGCGTTGAATCCTGGGGGGGGAACACTGAAGCTTTCTTT	CSVESWGGNTEAFF
TRBJ2-7	TRBD1	TRBV9	-	TGTGCCAGCAGCGTAGGAGTAGGACAGGGGGCCTACGAGCAGTACTTC	CASSVGVGQGAYEQYF
TRBJ2-7	TRBD1	TRBV29-1	few	TGCAGCGTACTCCCGGGACAGGGGGCTTTTTACGAGCAGTACTTC	CSVLPGQGAFYEQYF
TRBJ2-3	-	TRBV5-1	-	TGCGCCAGCAGCCTAGCGTGGGGCACAGATACGCAGTATTTT	CASSLAWGTDTQYF
TRBJ1-3	-	TRBV13	few	TGTGCCAGCAGCTTAGGGGAGGCCCTCTCTGGAAACACCATATATTTT	CASSLGEALSGNTIYF
TRBJ2-1	-	TRBV11-2	few	TGTGCCAGCAGCGCCCGGGTACCCAATGAGCAGTTCTTC	CASSARVPNEQFF
TRBJ1-2	-	TRBV18	-	TGTGCCAGCTCACCACCGGCGGTGTATGGCTACACCTTC	CASSPPAVYGYTF
TRBJ2-3	-	TRBV7-9	-	TGTGCCAGCAGTGGACTGACTAGCACAGATACGCAGTATTTT	CASSGLTSTDTQYF
TRBJ2-7	-	TRBV6-5	few	TGTGCCAGCAGACCCCGGACAGTGGCGATCTACGAGCAGTACTTC	CASRPRTVAIYEQYF
TRBJ2-1	TRBD2	TRBV2	-	TGTGCCAGCAGTGGGCGGGAGGGGTACAATGAGCAGTTCTTC	CASSGREGYNEQFF
TRBJ1-2	-	TRBV30	few	TGTGCCTGGAGTGTCCAGAACCACTATGGCTACACCTTC	CAWSVQNHYGYTF
TRBJ2-7	TRBD1	TRBV30	-	TGTGCCTGGAACAGGGGCCCTTACGAGCAGTACTTC	CAWNRGPYEQYF
TRBJ1-5	-	TRBV18	-	TGTGCCAGCTCACCAGCCGGGGGATATAGCAATCAGCCCCAGCATTTT	CASSPAGGYSNQPQHF
TRBJ2-1	-	TRBV7-2	-	TGTGCCAGCAGCTTAAACGGAGAGCCCTACAATGAGCAGTTCTTC	CASSLNGEPYNEQFF
TRBJ1-5	-	TRBV19	-	TGTGCCAGTAAACTGGCGAGAAGGACTGATAGCAATCAGCCCCAGCATTTT	CASKLARRTDSNQPQHF
TRBJ1-5	-	TRBV4-1	few	TGCGCCAGCAGCCAAGGAGGGGGTCAGCCCCAGCATTTT	CASSQGGGQPQHF
TRBJ2-1	TRBD2	TRBV9	-	TGTGCCAGCAGCAAGACGACTAGCGGGAGCTTCAATGAGCAGTTCTTC	CASSKTTSGSFNEQFF
TRBJ2-1	TRBD2	TRBV13	few	TGTGCCAGCAGCAGGCCACATAGCGGGAAAGGCAATGAGCAGTTCTTC	CASSRPHSGKGNEQFF
TRBJ1-2	-	TRBV10-3	-	TGTGCCATCAGCACCGGGACAATCTATGGCTACACCTTC	CAISTGTIYGYTF
TRBJ2-7	TRBD2	TRBV29-1	-	TGCAGCATTCGAGCGGGAGGGAGTGACGAGCAGTACTTC	CSIRAGGSDEQYF
TRBJ2-1	TRBD2	TRBV5-4	-	TGTGCCAGCAGCCGACCAGGGACTAGCGGAAACAATGAGCAGTTCTTC	CASSRPGTSGNNEQFF
TRBJ1-2	-	TRBV15	few	TGTGCCACCAGCAGAGCTACGGAGCCCTATGGCTACACCTTC	CATSRATEPYGYTF
TRBJ1-2	-	TRBV30	-	TGTGCCTGGAGTGGGATGGACAGCCCGAGGGGAGGCTACACCTTC	CAWSGMDSPRGGYTF
TRBJ2-1	-	TRBV15	few	TGTGCCACCAGCAGAGTGGGAGATTGGACTAATGAGCAGTTCTTC	CATSRVGDWTNEQFF
TRBJ1-5	-	TRBV19	-	TGTGCCAGTACCATGCAGGGCACAAGCAATCAGCCCCAGCATTTT	CASTMQGTSNQPQHF
TRBJ2-7	-	TRBV29-1	-	TGCAGCGTTGCATGGGCAGGAAGTCCCCGCTACGAGCAGTACTTC	CSVAWAGSPRYEQYF
TRBJ1-5	TRBD1	TRBV27	-	TGTGCCTCCCAACCTTCCGACAGGGGGAATCAGCCCCAGCATTTT	CASQPSDRGNQPQHF
TRBJ1-5	-	TRBV4-2	-	TGTGCCAGCAGCCGAGGGGAAACGGCAGGGGTTCAGCCCCAGCATTTT	CASSRGETAGVQPQHF
TRBJ2-2	TRBD1	TRBV18	-	TGTGCCAGCTCTCCTGGACAGGTCGCGAACACCGGGGAGCTGTTTTTT	CASSPGQVANTGELFF
TRBJ2-1	TRBD1	TRBV29-1	-	TGCAGCGTCCGACAGGGGTCCAATGAGCAGTTCTTC	CSVRQGSNEQFF
TRBJ2-1	-	TRBV28	few	TGTGCCAGCAACCCTCCCGAGGGAGATTATGAGCAGTTCTTC	CASNPPEGDYEQFF
TRBJ2-7	-	TRBV4-1	-	TGCGCCAGCAGCCAACGGGACACCTACGAGCAGTACTTC	CASSQRDTYEQYF
TRBJ1-1	TRBD1	TRBV9	-	TGTGCCAGCAGCGGGGGACAGACCACTGAAGCTTTCTTT	CASSGGQTTEAFF
TRBJ2-7	TRBD2	TRBV5-8	-	TGTGCCAGCAGCCCTGGCGGGGGATTCTACGAGCAGTACTTC	CASSPGGGFYEQYF
TRBJ2-3	-	TRBV7-9	few	TGTGCCAGCAGCTTAGGGCAGGGGAGCACAGATACGCAGTATTTT	CASSLGQGSTDTQYF
TRBJ1-5	-	TRBV4-1	few	TGCGCCAGCAGCCCACTTGGGCTTAGCAATCAGCCCCAGCATTTT	CASSPLGLSNQPQHF
TRBJ2-7	TRBD1	TRBV27	-	TGTGCCAGCAAAACAGGGGTGGTGCAGTACTTC	CASKTGVVQYF
TRBJ1-2	-	TRBV29-1	-	TGCAGCGTTGAAGATCAGGGCCGGGGCTACACCTTC	CSVEDQGRGYTF
TRBJ2-1	TRBD2	TRBV29-1	few	TGCAGCGTGGGGAGGGCTACCTACAATGAGCAGTTCTTC	CSVGRATYNEQFF
TRBJ1-4	TRBD1	TRBV7-9	-	TGTGCCAGCAGTCGACAGGGTTTGAATGAAAAACTGTTTTTT	CASSRQGLNEKLFF